This T cell receptor beta chain originates from a study of blood T cells in healthy people across ages. There are 16 residues in the CDR3. Germline assignment: CDR1 SGHAT and CDR2 FQNNGV. Trimming at V came to 4 bases and at J to 5 bases, leaving 9 bases not matched to a gene. A J-beta primer mix and a sample-barcoded 5' primer were used in a second PCR of roughly 7 to 12 cycles. Every cDNA was tagged by a template-switch adaptor with 12 random nucleotides. TCRdb reprocessed the 5' RACE reads with MiXCR, giving one entry per CDR3 protein. The sample lists over a million distinct CDR3 sequences, less than 45% occurring once. In its sample, this clonotype was seen a few times. Antigen: not known. General study findings and limits: More naive CD4+ cells and higher diversity were found in long-lived than in aged donors.

They isolated at least 7 million PBMCs from each sample. Sequenced input: blood. This receptor was taken from a young woman in good health. V gene TRBV11-2 combines with J gene TRBJ2-5; 11 bases align to TRBD1. CDR3 region: CASSSSDRGRLETQYF. CDR3 in DNA: TGTGCCAGCAGCTCTTCGGACAGGGGGCGGCTGGAGACCCAGTACTTC.